The 19 T cell receptor beta chains presented below share a single source sample, sequenced in a study of blood T cell repertoires in COVID-19. The assay was immunoSEQ multiplex PCR, and TCRdb's table has in-frame clones only and misses some. The sample contains approximately 140,000 clones, around nine tenths of which appear only once. The sample consisted of peripheral blood. These receptors were obtained from a woman aged 35 to 49 with acute or convalescent COVID-19.

This chain links TRBV7-9 with TRBJ2-5, with 7 bases lining up with TRBD1. This CDR3 comprises 15 residues. The junction had 6 bases not matched to a gene; V was cut back by 1 base and J by 4 bases. Germline V lookup: CDR1 SEHNR, CDR2 FQNEAQ (reference sequence). This chain's CDR3 is CASSLEPGGGETQYF. CDR3 nucleotide sequence: TGTGCCAGCAGCTTAGAGCCAGGGGGTGGAGAGACCCAGTACTTC.

The rearrangement uses TRBV5-1 and TRBJ2-7, with D unresolved. V dropped 0 bases and J dropped 0 bases, with 7 bases sitting between them. This CDR3 has 14 residues. Germline V gene lookup returns CDR1 SGHRS and CDR2 YFSETQ. The CDR3 DNA reads TGCGCCAGCAGCTTGGTGTCAGTCTCCTACGAGCAGTACTTC. It codes for CASSLVSVSYEQYF.

The genes are TRBV2 and TRBJ2-7; no clear D gene. The V and J ends lost 5 bases and 0 bases respectively, with 11 bases between them. Germline-derived CDR1 and CDR2 are SNHLY and FYNNEI. This CDR3 comprises 14 residues. CDR3 DNA sequence: TGTGCCAGCAGTCTAGATAATGCCTCCTACGAGCAGTACTTC. It specifies CASSLDNASYEQYF.

CDR3 loop: CASSARWGVNEQFF. CDR3 nucleotides: TGTGCCAGCAGCGCGAGATGGGGAGTCAATGAGCAGTTCTTC. The chain links TRBV9 to TRBJ2-1, with D possibly matching TRBD2 (5 bases). The V and J ends lost 3 bases and 6 bases respectively, with 13 bases between them. The CDR3 is 14 amino acids. CDR1 is SGDLS and CDR2 is YYNGEE in the germline V gene. Based on the CDR3 plus reference TRBV9 and TRBJ2-1, the full variable domain is DSGVTQTPKHLITATGQRVTLRCSPRSGDLSVYWYQQSLDQGLQFLIQYYNGEERAKGNILERFSAQQFPDLHSELNLSSLELGDSALYFCASSARWGVNEQFFGPGTRLTVL.

The chain is built from TRBV9 and TRBJ2-3; 7 bases map to TRBD2. CDR3 length: 13 residues. CDR1 and CDR2 from the germline V gene are SGDLS and YYNGEE. Germline trimming cut 2 bases from V and 6 bases from J; bases unmatched to any gene: 3. CDR3 sequence: CASSVQGGDTQYF. In DNA form, the CDR3 reads TGTGCCAGCAGCGTCCAGGGAGGGGATACGCAGTATTTT. The full variable domain, completed using reference TRBV9 and TRBJ2-3, is DSGVTQTPKHLITATGQRVTLRCSPRSGDLSVYWYQQSLDQGLQFLIQYYNGEERAKGNILERFSAQQFPDLHSELNLSSLELGDSALYFCASSVQGGDTQYFGPGTRLTVL.

The chain combines TRBV29-1 with TRBJ1-1, with 7 bases matching TRBD1. In germline, CDR1 is SQVTM, CDR2 ANQGSEA. This CDR3 has 13 residues. Germline trimming cut 7 bases from V and 5 bases from J; bases unmatched to any gene: 10. In nucleotides, the CDR3 is TGCAGCGGTCGACAGGGAATTGTGACTGAAGCTTTCTTT. Protein sequence: CSGRQGIVTEAFF. Using reference TRBV29-1 and TRBJ1-1 for the parts outside the CDR3, the full variable domain is SAVISQKPSRDICQRGTSLTIQCQVDSQVTMMFWYRQQPGQSLTLIATANQGSEATYESGFVIDKFPISRPNLTFSTLTVSNMSPEDSSIYLCSGRQGIVTEAFFGQGTRLTVV.

J is TRBJ1-2 and V is TRBV18; D remains unclear. V gave up 4 bases and J gave up 2 bases, with 17 bases separating them. Germline assignment: CDR1 KGHSH and CDR2 LQKENI. The CDR3 runs 16 residues. In DNA, the CDR3 is TGTGCCAGCTCACGCAACTCGGGGTTCGAGAACTATGGCTACACCTTC. It codes for CASSRNSGFENYGYTF.

The chain uses TRBV30 and TRBJ1-2; TRBD1 matches 8 bases. Germline CDR1 reads GTSNPN; CDR2 reads SVGIG (reference sequence). The J segment lost 4 bases and the V segment lost 4 bases, leaving 2 bases of the junction unmatched. The CDR3 has 12 amino acids. CDR3 residues: CAWTGGPYGYTF. The CDR3 coding sequence is TGTGCCTGGACAGGGGGCCCCTATGGCTACACCTTC.

This clone has a handful of counts. This chain joins TRBV6-5 and TRBJ1-1; D remains unclear. The CDR3 covers 11 residues. Germline CDR1 and CDR2: MNHEY and SVGAGI. V lost 2 bases and J 7 bases, leaving 5 bases between the germline ends. CDR3 nucleotide sequence: TGTGCCAGCAGTTACGCCAGTGAAGCTTTCTTT. Its protein is CASSYASEAFF.

The genes are TRBV4-3 and TRBJ2-5, with a weak D call TRBD2 (6 bases). This CDR3 is 16 amino acids long. V lost 0 bases to trimming and J lost 5 bases, with 16 bases between them. Per germline, CDR1 LGHNA and CDR2 YSLEER. CDR3 coding DNA: TGCGCCAGCAGCCAAGATTGGGCTAGCGTCGGGGAGACCCAGTACTTC. This translates into CASSQDWASVGETQYF.

The J gene is TRBJ1-4, the V gene TRBV7-9; D possibly corresponds to TRBD1 (5 bases). This CDR3 has 15 amino acids. From germline, CDR1 is SEHNR and CDR2 FQNEAQ (reference sequence). The V end lost 5 bases, the J end lost 0 bases, and 10 bases lay between the germline ends. The DNA for the CDR3 is TGTGCCAGCAGCCCTGACAGCGCAACTAATGAAAAACTGTTTTTT. This codes for CASSPDSATNEKLFF.

V gene TRBV7-9 combines with J gene TRBJ2-2; 14 bases match TRBD2. CDR1 and CDR2 from the germline V gene are SEHNR and FQNEAQ (reference sequence). The CDR3 extends over 18 amino acids. V was clipped by 1 base and J by 1 base; unmatched bases: 2. As DNA, the CDR3 is TGTGCCAGCAGCTTAGGTGGGACTAGCGGGAGGAACACCGGGGAGCTGTTTTTT. Translation gives CASSLGGTSGRNTGELFF.

J is TRBJ1-4 and V is TRBV5-8; the D gene is possibly TRBD1 (6 bases). This CDR3 is built from 15 residues. Germline CDR1 SGHTS, CDR2 YDEGEE. Trimming removed 0 bases at V and 6 bases at J, with 12 bases between. The CDR3 region has the DNA TGTGCCAGCAGCTTGGGATCACCAGGGGATGAAAAACTGTTTTTT. It translates to CASSLGSPGDEKLFF.

The chain uses TRBV7-9 and TRBJ2-1, with D maybe TRBD2 (5 bases). Germline V lookup: CDR1 SEHNR, CDR2 FQNEAQ (reference sequence). V was pared by 5 bases and J by 16 bases, with 9 bases between. This CDR3 spans 9 amino acids. CDR3 bases: TGTGCCAGCAGCGAAGGGAGCTTCTTC. Amino acid sequence: CASSEGSFF.

The rearrangement uses TRBV2 and TRBJ1-6, with D unclear. The CDR3 is made up of 12 amino acids. V lost 2 bases and J 12 bases, leaving 8 bases between the germline ends. Germline CDR1 SNHLY, CDR2 FYNNEI. The DNA of the CDR3 is TGTGCCAGCAGTGAATTGAGGGAACCCCTCCACTTT. It specifies CASSELREPLHF.

The chain uses TRBV27 and TRBJ1-2; D ambiguous. V gave up 5 bases and J gave up 7 bases, with 17 bases separating them. This CDR3 is built from 14 residues. The germline V gene encodes CDR1 MNHEY and CDR2 SMNVEV (reference sequence). The CDR3 DNA reads as TGTGCCAGCAGTCCCGGGAAGACCTTAGGTGGCTACACCTTC. Its protein is CASSPGKTLGGYTF.

The chain is built from TRBV29-1 and TRBJ2-7, with D maybe TRBD1 (5 bases). Trimming shortened V by 7 bases and J by 4 bases, and 11 bases separated the two germline ends. In germline, CDR1 is SQVTM, CDR2 ANQGSEA. CDR3 length equals 11 residues. The CDR3 protein is CSGDTGYEQYF. As DNA, the CDR3 is TGCAGCGGAGATACAGGATACGAGCAGTACTTC.

The chain carries TRBV6-6 and TRBJ1-2, with a possible D match to TRBD1 (6 bases). The germline CDR1 and CDR2 sequences are MNHNY and SVGAGI (reference sequence). V was trimmed by 7 bases and J by 3 bases, leaving 15 bases between them. The CDR3 covers 14 residues. CDR3: CASTRTATDYGYTF. The CDR3 DNA reads TGTGCCAGCACTCGGACAGCAACAGACTATGGCTACACCTTC.

V and J are TRBV27 and TRBJ1-1; D is undetermined. The V end lost 3 bases, the J end lost 4 bases, and 9 bases lay between the germline ends. The germline gives CDR1 MNHEY, CDR2 SMNVEV (reference sequence). The CDR3 has 13 amino acids. Written as DNA, the CDR3 is TGTGCCAGCAGTTTTTCCCGGGGCACTGAAGCTTTCTTT. This codes for CASSFSRGTEAFF.